This T cell receptor beta chain is drawn from a study of CDR3 diversity in severe acne. MiXCR, applied by TCRdb to the PCR reads, yields one record per CDR3 protein. The sample shows more than 80,000 distinct CDR3 sequences, approximately 49% of them seen only once. Germline values: CDR1 SGHDN, CDR2 FVKESK. V was trimmed by 0 bases and J by 1 base, leaving 12 bases between them. The CDR3 is 16 residues long. There are many counts of this clonotype. Sequenced sample: blood. This sequence joins TRBV14 and TRBJ2-5; TRBD2 might be the D (6 bases). This TCR was recovered from a male donor with severe acne vulgaris. CDR3 loop: CASSQDQAGSQETQYF. In nucleotides, the CDR3 is TGTGCCAGCAGCCAAGATCAAGCCGGGAGCCAAGAGACCCAGTACTTC.